The 9 T cell receptor beta chains below were found in one sample sequenced in a study of blood T cells in healthy people across ages. A second roughly 6 to 12 cycle PCR used barcoded and J-beta primers. TCRdb reanalysed the 5' RACE reads using MiXCR and keeps one entry per CDR3 protein. The sample yields around 700,000 distinct CDR3 sequences, just under 25% seen once. The same data also went into a second study, on T cells of mothers and their children.

Input material: blood. Receptors originate from a boy younger than 18 in good health.

This clonotype showed up just a few times. The chain employs TRBV12-3 or TRBV12-4 and TRBJ1-2; a possible D gene is TRBD1 (6 bases). This CDR3 has 14 residues. V shed 3 bases and J shed 7 bases, with 15 bases lying between them. The CDR3 loop is CASSLGRGMGGYTF. The CDR3 DNA reads as TGTGCCAGCAGTTTGGGCAGGGGAATGGGTGGCTACACCTTC.

J is TRBJ2-7 and V is TRBV5-1; TRBD2 agrees at 8 bases. The CDR3 length is 17 residues. The trim removed 3 bases at V and 5 bases at J, leaving 16 bases unmatched. Germline-derived CDR1 and CDR2 are SGHRS and YFSETQ. CDR3 region: CASSSTLWSGSTHEQYF. CDR3 in DNA: TGCGCCAGCAGCTCCACCCTTTGGAGCGGGAGTACCCACGAGCAGTACTTC.

The sample holds one count of this clonotype. The V gene is TRBV20-1, the J gene TRBJ2-1; the D gene could be TRBD1 or TRBD2 (5 bases each). V lost 0 bases and J lost 8, with 8 bases in between. CDR3 size: 12 residues. Germline V lookup: CDR1 DFQATT, CDR2 SNEGSKA (reference sequence). The CDR3 DNA is TGCAGTGCTAGAGATTGGGGGTATGAGCAGTTCTTC. Amino acids: CSARDWGYEQFF.

The chain recombines TRBV9 with TRBJ2-5; D unclear. The J call is in doubt because the DNA end fits TRBJ2-7 better. The CDR3 has 13 amino acids. Germline V gene lookup returns CDR1 SGDLS and CDR2 YYNGEE. The CDR3 loop is CASSPDWSYEQYF. CDR3 nucleotide sequence: TGTGCCAGCAGCCCCGACTGGTCCTACGAGCAGTACTTC.

This clonotype has only a few counts. The chain uses TRBV28 and TRBJ2-7, with D possibly being TRBD2 (6 bases). The CDR3 has 15 residues. Trimming shortened V by 3 bases and J by 1 base, and 13 bases separated the two germline ends. The germline gives CDR1 MDHEN, CDR2 SYDVKM. The CDR3 DNA follows: TGTGCCAGCAGTTTGGGCGGTCTAGCGTCCTACGAGCAGTACTTC. This encodes CASSLGGLASYEQYF.

V is TRBV7-2 and J is TRBJ2-5, with 13 bases that match TRBD2. Near its end, the DNA agrees better with TRBJ2-1, so the J call may be wrong. This CDR3 is built from 15 residues. Germline CDR1 is SGHTA and CDR2 is FQGNSA. In DNA, the CDR3 is TGTGCCAGCAGCCGGACTAGCGGGAGTCTCGATGAGCAGTTCTTC. It encodes CASSRTSGSLDEQFF.

The rearrangement joins TRBV7-2 to TRBJ1-3; no clear D. In germline, CDR1 is SGHTA, CDR2 FQGNSA. Trimming shortened V by 3 bases and J by 0 bases, and 12 bases separated the two germline ends. This CDR3 spans 16 amino acids. CDR3 loop: CASSLTAPNSGNTIYF. DNA of the CDR3: TGTGCCAGCAGCTTGACGGCGCCCAACTCTGGAAACACCATATATTTT.

V gene TRBV6-2 or TRBV6-3 combines with J gene TRBJ2-5, with D perhaps matching TRBD1 (6 bases). Germline CDR1 and CDR2: MNHEY and SVGEGT. Trimming removed 6 bases from V and 4 bases from J, with 15 bases in between. There are 14 residues in the CDR3. The CDR3 nucleotides read TGTGCCAGCAGACAGAACAGGGTTGGAGAGACCCAGTACTTC. It yields the protein CASRQNRVGETQYF.

A few counts support this clonotype. The V gene is TRBV7-2, the J gene TRBJ2-3; a possible D gene is TRBD2 (5 bases). V dropped 5 bases and J dropped 0 bases, with 15 bases sitting between them. Germline CDR1 SGHTA, CDR2 FQGNSA. The length of the CDR3 is 16 residues. In nucleotides, the CDR3 is TGTGCCAGCAGCCCCCAAGGTCGCGGGAGCACAGATACGCAGTATTTT. Translating it yields CASSPQGRGSTDTQYF.